Detailed here is one T cell receptor (beta chain). The CDR3 extends over 12 amino acids. Germline values: CDR1 MNHNY, CDR2 SVGAGI (reference sequence). V lost 6 bases to trimming and J lost 1 base, with 6 bases between them. The record originates from a study of cytomegalovirus exposure and HLA in healthy donors. PCR used 60 Vbeta primers and 13 Jbeta primers. Clones were sequenced by immunoSEQ multiplex PCR, and TCRdb holds only the in-frame ones, with some missing. The sample records some 110,000 clones, around four fifths being singletons. This receptor was obtained from a woman between 40 and 50 years old in good health and CMV-seronegative. The sample was PBMCs. The genes are TRBV6-6 and TRBJ1-1; perhaps TRBD1 as D (6 bases). CDR3 sequence (DNA): TGTGCCAGCAGACAGGGGAACACTGAAGCTTTCTTT. Protein sequence: CASRQGNTEAFF.